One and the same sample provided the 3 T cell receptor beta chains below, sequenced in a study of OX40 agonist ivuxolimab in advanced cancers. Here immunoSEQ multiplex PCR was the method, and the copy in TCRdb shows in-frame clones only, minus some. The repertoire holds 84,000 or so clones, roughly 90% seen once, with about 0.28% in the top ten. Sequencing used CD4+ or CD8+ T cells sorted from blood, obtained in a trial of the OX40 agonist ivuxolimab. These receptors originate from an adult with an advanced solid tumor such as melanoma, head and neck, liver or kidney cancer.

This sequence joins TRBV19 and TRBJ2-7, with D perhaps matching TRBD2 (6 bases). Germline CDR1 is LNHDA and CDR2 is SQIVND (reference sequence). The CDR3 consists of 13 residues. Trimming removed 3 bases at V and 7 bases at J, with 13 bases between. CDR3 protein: CASSIGGTGEQYF. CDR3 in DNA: TGTGCCAGTAGTATCGGGGGAACGGGAGAGCAGTACTTC.

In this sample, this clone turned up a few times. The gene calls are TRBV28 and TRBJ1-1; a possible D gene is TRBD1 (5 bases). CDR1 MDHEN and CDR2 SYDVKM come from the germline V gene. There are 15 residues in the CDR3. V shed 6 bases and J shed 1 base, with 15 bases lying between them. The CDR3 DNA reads TGTGCCAGCAGCTCCGGGACGGGGCAGAACACTGAAGCTTTCTTT. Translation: CASSSGTGQNTEAFF.

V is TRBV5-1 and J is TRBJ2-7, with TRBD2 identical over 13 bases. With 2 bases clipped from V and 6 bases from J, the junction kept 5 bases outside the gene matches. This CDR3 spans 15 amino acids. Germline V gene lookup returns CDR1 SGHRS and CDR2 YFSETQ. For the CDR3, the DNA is TGCGCCAGCAGCTTCGGACTAGCGGGGGCTGGCGAGCAGTACTTC. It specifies CASSFGLAGAGEQYF.